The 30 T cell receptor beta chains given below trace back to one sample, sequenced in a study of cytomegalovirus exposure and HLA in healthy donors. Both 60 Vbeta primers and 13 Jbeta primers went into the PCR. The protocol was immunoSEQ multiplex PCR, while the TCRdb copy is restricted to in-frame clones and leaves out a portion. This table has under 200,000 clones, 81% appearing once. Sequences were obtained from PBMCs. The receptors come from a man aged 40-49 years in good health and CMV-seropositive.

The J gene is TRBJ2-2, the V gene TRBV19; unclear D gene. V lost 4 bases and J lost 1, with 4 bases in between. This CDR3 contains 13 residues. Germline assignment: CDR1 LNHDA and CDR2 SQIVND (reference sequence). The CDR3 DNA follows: TGTGCCAGTAGTAACAGGAACACCGGGGAGCTGTTTTTT. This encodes CASSNRNTGELFF.

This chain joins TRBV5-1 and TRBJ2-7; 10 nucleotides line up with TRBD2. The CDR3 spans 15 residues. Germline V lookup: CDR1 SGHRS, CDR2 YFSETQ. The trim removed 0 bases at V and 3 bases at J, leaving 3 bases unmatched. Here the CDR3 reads CASSLGGLADYEQYF. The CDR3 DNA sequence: TGCGCCAGCAGCTTGGGCGGACTAGCGGACTACGAGCAGTACTTC. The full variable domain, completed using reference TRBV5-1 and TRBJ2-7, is KAGVTQTPRYLIKTRGQQVTLSCSPISGHRSVSWYQQTPGQGLQFLFEYFSETQRNKGNFPGRFSGRQFSNSRSEMNVSTLELGDSALYLCASSLGGLADYEQYFGPGTRLTVT.

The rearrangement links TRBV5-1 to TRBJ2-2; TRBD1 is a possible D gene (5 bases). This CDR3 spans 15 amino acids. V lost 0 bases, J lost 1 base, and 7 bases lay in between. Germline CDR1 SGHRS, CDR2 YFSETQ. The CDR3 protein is CASSLADRNTGELFF. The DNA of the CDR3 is TGCGCCAGCAGCTTGGCAGACAGGAACACCGGGGAGCTGTTTTTT.

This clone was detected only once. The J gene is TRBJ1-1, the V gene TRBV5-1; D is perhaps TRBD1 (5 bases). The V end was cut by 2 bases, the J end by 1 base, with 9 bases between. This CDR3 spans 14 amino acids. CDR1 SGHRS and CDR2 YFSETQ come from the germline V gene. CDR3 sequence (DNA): TGCGCCAGCAGCTTTAGGGGAGGGAACACTGAAGCTTTCTTT. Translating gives CASSFRGGNTEAFF.

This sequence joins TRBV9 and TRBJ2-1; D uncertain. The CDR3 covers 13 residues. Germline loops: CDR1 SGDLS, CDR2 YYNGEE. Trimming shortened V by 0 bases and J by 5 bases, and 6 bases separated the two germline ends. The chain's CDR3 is CASSVGANNEQFF. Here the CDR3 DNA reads TGTGCCAGCAGCGTAGGGGCCAACAATGAGCAGTTCTTC. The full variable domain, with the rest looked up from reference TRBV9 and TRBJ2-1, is DSGVTQTPKHLITATGQRVTLRCSPRSGDLSVYWYQQSLDQGLQFLIQYYNGEERAKGNILERFSAQQFPDLHSELNLSSLELGDSALYFCASSVGANNEQFFGPGTRLTVL.

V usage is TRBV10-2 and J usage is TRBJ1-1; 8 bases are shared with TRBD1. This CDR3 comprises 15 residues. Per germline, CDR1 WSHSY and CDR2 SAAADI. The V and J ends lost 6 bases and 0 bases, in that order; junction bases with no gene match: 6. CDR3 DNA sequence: TGCGCCAGCAGGGACAGGGTATTTGTGAACACTGAAGCTTTCTTT. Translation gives CASRDRVFVNTEAFF.

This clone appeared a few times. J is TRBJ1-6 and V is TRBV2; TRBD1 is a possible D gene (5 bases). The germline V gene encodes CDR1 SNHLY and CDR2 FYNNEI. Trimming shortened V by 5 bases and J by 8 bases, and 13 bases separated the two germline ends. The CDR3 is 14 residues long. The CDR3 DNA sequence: TGTGCCAGCAGTTTAGACCAAGGGGATTCACCCCTCCACTTT. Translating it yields CASSLDQGDSPLHF.

The CDR3 DNA reads TGTGCCAGCAGTAACGACAGGATCCAGGACGAGCAGTACTTC. This codes for CASSNDRIQDEQYF. The V call is TRBV2, the J call TRBJ2-7; D is perhaps TRBD1 (6 bases). The V end was cut by 5 bases, the J end by 5 bases, with 16 bases between. CDR3 length equals 14 residues. Germline assignment: CDR1 SNHLY and CDR2 FYNNEI.

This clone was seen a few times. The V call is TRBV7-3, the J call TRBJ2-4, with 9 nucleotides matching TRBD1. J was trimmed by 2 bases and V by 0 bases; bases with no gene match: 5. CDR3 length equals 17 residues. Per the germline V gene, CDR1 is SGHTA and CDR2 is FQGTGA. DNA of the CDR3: TGTGCCAGCAGCTTAACGGGACAGGGTGGCTCCAAAAACATTCAGTACTTC. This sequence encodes CASSLTGQGGSKNIQYF.

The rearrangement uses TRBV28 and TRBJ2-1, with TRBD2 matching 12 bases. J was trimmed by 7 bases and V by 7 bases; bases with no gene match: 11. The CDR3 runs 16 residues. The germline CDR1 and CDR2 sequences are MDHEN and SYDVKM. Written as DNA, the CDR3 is TGTGCCAGCATCAAACTTGGGACTAGCGGGTTTAATGAGCAGTTCTTC. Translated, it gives CASIKLGTSGFNEQFF.

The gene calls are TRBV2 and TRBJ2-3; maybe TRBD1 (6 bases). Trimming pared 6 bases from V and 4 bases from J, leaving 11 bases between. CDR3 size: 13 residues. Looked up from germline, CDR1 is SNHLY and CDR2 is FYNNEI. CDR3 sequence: CASSHKGADTQYF. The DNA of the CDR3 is TGTGCCAGCAGCCATAAGGGGGCAGATACGCAGTATTTT.

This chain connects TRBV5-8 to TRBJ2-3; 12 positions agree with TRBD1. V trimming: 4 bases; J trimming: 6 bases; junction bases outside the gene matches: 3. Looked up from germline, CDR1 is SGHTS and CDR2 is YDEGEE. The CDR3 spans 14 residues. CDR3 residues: CASSRGQGADTQYF. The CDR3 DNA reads TGTGCCAGCAGCCGGGGACAGGGGGCCGATACGCAGTATTTT.

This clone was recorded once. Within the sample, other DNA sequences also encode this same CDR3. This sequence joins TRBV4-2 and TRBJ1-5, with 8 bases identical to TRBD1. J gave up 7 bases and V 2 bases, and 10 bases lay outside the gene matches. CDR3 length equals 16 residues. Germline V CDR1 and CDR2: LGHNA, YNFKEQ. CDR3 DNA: TGTGCCAGCAGCCAACCCGGACAGGGTGGGAACCAGCCCCAGCATTTT. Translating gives CASSQPGQGGNQPQHF.

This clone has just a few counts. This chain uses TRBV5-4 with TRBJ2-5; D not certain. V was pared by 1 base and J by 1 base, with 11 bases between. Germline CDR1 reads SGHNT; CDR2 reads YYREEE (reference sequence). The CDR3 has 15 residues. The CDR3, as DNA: TGTGCCAGCAGCTTGAAGTTGGAGAGCCAAGAGACCCAGTACTTC. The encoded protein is CASSLKLESQETQYF.

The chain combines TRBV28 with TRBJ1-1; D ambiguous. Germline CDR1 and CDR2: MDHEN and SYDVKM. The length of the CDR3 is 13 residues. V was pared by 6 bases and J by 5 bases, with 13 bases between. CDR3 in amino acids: CASRVRPGTEAFF. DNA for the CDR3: TGTGCCAGCAGGGTCCGGCCAGGAACTGAAGCTTTCTTT.

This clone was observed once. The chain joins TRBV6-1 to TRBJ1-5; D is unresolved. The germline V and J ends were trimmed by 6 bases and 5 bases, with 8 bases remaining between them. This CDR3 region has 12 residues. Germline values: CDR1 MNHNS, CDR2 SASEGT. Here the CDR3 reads CASRLGDQPQHF. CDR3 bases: TGTGCCAGCAGGCTCGGGGATCAGCCCCAGCATTTT.

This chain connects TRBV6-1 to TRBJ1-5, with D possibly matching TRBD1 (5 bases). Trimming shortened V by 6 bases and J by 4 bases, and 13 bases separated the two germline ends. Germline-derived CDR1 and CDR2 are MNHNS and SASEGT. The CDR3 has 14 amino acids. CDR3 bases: TGTGCCAGCAGCCCCGGAGGGGCTAATCAGCCCCAGCATTTT. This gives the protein CASSPGGANQPQHF.

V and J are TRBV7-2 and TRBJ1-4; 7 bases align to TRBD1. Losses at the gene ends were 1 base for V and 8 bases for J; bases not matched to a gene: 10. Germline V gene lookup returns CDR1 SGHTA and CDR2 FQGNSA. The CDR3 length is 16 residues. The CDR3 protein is CASSLGPQGVEEKLFF. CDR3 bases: TGTGCCAGCAGCTTAGGCCCCCAGGGGGTTGAAGAAAAACTGTTTTTT.

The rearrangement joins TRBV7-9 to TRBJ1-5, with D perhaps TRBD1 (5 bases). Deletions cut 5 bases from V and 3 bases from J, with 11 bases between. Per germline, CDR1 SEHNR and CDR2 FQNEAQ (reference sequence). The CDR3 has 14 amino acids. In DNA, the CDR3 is TGTGCCAGCAGCGAGGACAATTCCAATCAGCCCCAGCATTTT. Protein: CASSEDNSNQPQHF.

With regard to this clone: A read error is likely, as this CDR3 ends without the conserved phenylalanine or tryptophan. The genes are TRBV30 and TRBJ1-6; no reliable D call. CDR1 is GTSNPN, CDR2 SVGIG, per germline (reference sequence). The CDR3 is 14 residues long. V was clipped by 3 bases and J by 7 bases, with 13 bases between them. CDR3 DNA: TGTGCCTGGAGGAGGATAGCACCAAATTCACCCCTCCACCTT. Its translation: CAWRRIAPNSPLHL.

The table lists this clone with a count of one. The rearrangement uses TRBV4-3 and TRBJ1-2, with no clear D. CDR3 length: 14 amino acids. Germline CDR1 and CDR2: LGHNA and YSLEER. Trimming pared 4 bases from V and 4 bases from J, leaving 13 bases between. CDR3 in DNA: TGCGCCAGCAGCCCACGGGAGGGAACCTATGGCTACACCTTC. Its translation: CASSPREGTYGYTF.

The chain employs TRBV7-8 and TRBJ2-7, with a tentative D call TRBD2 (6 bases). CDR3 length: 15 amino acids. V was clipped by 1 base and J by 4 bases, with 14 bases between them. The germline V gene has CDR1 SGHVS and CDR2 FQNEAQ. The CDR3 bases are TGTGCCAGCAGCTTAGTTGGCGGGGTCGCGTACGAGCAGTACTTC. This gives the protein CASSLVGGVAYEQYF. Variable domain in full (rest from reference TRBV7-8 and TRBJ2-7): GAGVSQSPRYKVAKRGQDVALRCDPISGHVSLFWYQQALGQGPEFLTYFQNEAQLDKSGLPSDRFFAERPEGSVSTLKIQRTQQEDSAVYLCASSLVGGVAYEQYFGPGTRLTVT.

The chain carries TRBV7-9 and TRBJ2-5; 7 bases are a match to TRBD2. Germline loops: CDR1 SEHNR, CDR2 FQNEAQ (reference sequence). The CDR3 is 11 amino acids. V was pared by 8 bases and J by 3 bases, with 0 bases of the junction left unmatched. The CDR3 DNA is TGTGCCAGCCGGGGGGAAGAGACCCAGTACTTC. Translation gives CASRGEETQYF.

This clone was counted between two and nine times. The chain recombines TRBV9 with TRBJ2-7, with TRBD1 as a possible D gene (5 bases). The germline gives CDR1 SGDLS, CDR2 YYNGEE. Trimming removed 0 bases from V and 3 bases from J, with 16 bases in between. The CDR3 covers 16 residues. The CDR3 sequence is CASSVEGSSAYYEQYF. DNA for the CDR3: TGTGCCAGCAGCGTAGAGGGGTCGTCAGCTTACTACGAGCAGTACTTC.

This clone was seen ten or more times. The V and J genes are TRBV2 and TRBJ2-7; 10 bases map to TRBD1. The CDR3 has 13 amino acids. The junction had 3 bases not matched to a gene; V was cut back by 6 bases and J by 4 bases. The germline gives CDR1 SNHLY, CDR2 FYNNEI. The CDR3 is CASSRDRGYEQYF. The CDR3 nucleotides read TGTGCCAGCAGCCGGGACAGGGGATACGAGCAGTACTTC.

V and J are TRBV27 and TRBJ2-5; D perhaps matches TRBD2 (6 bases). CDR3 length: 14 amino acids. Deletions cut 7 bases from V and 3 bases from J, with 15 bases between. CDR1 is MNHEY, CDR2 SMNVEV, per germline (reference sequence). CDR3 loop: CASTRLGGKETQYF. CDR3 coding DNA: TGTGCCAGCACCCGATTGGGGGGAAAAGAGACCCAGTACTTC.

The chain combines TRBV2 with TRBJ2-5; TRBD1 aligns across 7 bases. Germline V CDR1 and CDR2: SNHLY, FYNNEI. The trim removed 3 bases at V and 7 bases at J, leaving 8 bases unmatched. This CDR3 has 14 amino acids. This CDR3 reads CASSEGQSIGTQYF. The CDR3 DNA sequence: TGTGCCAGCAGTGAGGGACAGAGTATAGGGACCCAGTACTTC. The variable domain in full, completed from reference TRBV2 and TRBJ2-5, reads EPEVTQTPSHQVTQMGQEVILRCVPISNHLYFYWYRQILGQKVEFLVSFYNNEISEKSEIFDDQFSVERPDGSNFTLKIRSTKLEDSAMYFCASSEGQSIGTQYFGPGTRLLVL.

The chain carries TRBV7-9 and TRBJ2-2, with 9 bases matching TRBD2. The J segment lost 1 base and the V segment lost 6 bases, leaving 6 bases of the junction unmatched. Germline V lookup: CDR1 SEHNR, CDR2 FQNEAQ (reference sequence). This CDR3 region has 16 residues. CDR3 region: CASSPRTSENTGELFF. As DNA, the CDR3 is TGTGCCAGCAGTCCCCGGACTAGCGAGAACACCGGGGAGCTGTTTTTT.

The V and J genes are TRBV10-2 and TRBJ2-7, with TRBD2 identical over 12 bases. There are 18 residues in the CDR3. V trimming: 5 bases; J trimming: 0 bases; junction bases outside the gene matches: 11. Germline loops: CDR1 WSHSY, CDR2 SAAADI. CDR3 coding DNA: TGCGCCAGCAGTATCCGGGAGACTAGCGGGAGTGTCTCCTACGAGCAGTACTTC. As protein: CASSIRETSGSVSYEQYF.

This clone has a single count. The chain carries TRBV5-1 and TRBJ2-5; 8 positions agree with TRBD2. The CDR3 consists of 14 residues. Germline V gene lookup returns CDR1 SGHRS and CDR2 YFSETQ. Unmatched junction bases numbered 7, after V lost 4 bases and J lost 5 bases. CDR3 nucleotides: TGCGCCAGCAGCCCCCGCGGGGGGCCCGAGACCCAGTACTTC. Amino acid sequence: CASSPRGGPETQYF.